The clone carrying this T cell receptor (beta chain) was seen a few times. Its antigen is undetermined. The CDR3 contains 14 residues. Germline values: CDR1 SQVTM, CDR2 ANQGSEA. V shed 4 bases and J 4 bases; nucleotides not matched to a gene: 7. Since all of the isolated RNA was reverse transcribed, expressed TCRB transcripts were what got sequenced. Sequencing was performed with immunoSEQ multiplex PCR; in TCRdb, only in-frame clones are kept and a portion is missing. The profile shows around 260,000 clones, 20% to 25% of them singletons. This entry belongs to a study of beta chain features in type 1 diabetes. A single heparinised draw of approximately 0.12 L on average was taken per donor. It was via CD45RO/CCR7/CD25/CD127/CD95/CD27 that CD4+ naive, central memory, regulatory and stem cell-like memory cells were sorted. Broader study findings: Among patients with Type 1 diabetes, TCRB CDR3s were moderately but significantly shorter in every one of the four CD4+ subsets. A pattern of fewer insertions and more deletions at VDJ junctions was seen in type 1 diabetes patients.

The receptor's source is a woman aged 30 to 39 with type 1 diabetes. V and J are TRBV29-1 and TRBJ2-1; 7 bases match TRBD2. Sample: naive CD4+ T cells from blood. CDR3 DNA sequence: TGCAGCGTTGGGCGGGAGCCAACTTACAATGAGCAGTTCTTC. It is translated as CSVGREPTYNEQFF.